The rows below give T cell receptor beta chains drawn from one sample of a study of cytomegalovirus exposure and HLA in healthy donors. The repertoire was sequenced with immunoSEQ multiplex PCR; TCRdb's copy has only in-frame clones and lacks some. The data show approximately 190,000 clones, with roughly 12% seen just once and about 7.8% held by the top ten. Sequenced sample: PBMCs. The receptors were sampled from a man aged 45-65 years in good health and CMV-seropositive. Both conserved end residues are part of each CDR3. D genes are given only for firm matches. Clone size, where shown, is once, few, many, or a class for clones that have expanded.

size: -; V: TRBV9; J: TRBJ2-2; D: TRBD2; DNA: TGTGCCAGCAGCCTGACGACTAGCCCCTCCGGGGAGCTGTTTTTT; CDR3: CASSLTTSPSGELFF
size: few; V: TRBV30; J: TRBJ2-7; D: -; DNA: TGTGCCTGGAGATCCTCCTCTTCCTACGAGCAGTACTTC; CDR3: CAWRSSSSYEQYF
size: -; V: TRBV25-1; J: TRBJ1-4; D: -; DNA: TGTGCCAGCAGTGGGGGGGGTTGGGAAAAACTGTTTTTT; CDR3: CASSGGGWEKLFF
size: -; V: TRBV4-3; J: TRBJ1-2; D: -; DNA: TGCGCCAGCAGCCAAGATCTTTTGGGGGCTCCCTATGGCTACACCTTC; CDR3: CASSQDLLGAPYGYTF
size: few; V: TRBV19; J: TRBJ1-1; D: TRBD1; DNA: TGTGCCAGTAGTGTAGACAGGGCCTCGAACACTGAAGCTTTCTTT; CDR3: CASSVDRASNTEAFF
size: -; V: TRBV13; J: TRBJ2-4; D: TRBD1; DNA: TGTGCCAGCAGCTTAGGGGCCGGGACAGGGGGCGCCGGTGCCAAAAACATTCAGTACTTC; CDR3: CASSLGAGTGGAGAKNIQYF
size: few; V: TRBV28; J: TRBJ2-1; D: -; DNA: TGTGCCAGCGGTGGGGGTTCCCAGGGGTACAATGAGCAGTTCTTC; CDR3: CASGGGSQGYNEQFF
size: -; V: TRBV11-3; J: TRBJ2-3; D: TRBD2; DNA: TGTGCCAGCAGCTCAAGGGGCCCGGGACTAGCGGGGGTGGCAGATACGCAGTATTTT; CDR3: CASSSRGPGLAGVADTQYF
size: few; V: TRBV13; J: TRBJ1-3; D: TRBD1; DNA: TGTGCCAGCAGCTTAGCGGGACAGGGGTTCGGTGGGAGAAACACCATATATTTT; CDR3: CASSLAGQGFGGRNTIYF
size: few; V: TRBV30; J: TRBJ2-1; D: -; DNA: TGTGCCTGGAGTGTGACTAGCAATGAGCAGTTCTTC; CDR3: CAWSVTSNEQFF
size: few; V: TRBV5-4; J: TRBJ2-2; D: TRBD1; DNA: TGTGCCAGCAGCTCCTGGACAGGGTCGGGACCCGGGGAGCTGTTTTTT; CDR3: CASSSWTGSGPGELFF
size: -; V: TRBV2; J: TRBJ1-5; D: -; DNA: TGTGCCAGCAGGGGGCCTTATAGCAATCAGCCCCAGCATTTT; CDR3: CASRGPYSNQPQHF
size: few; V: TRBV7-6; J: TRBJ2-1; D: TRBD2; DNA: TGTGCCAGCAGCTTAGTAGTAGCGGGGGGTACTGAGCAGTTCTTC; CDR3: CASSLVVAGGTEQFF
size: -; V: TRBV19; J: TRBJ1-1; D: TRBD1; DNA: TGTGCCACCCGACAGGGGCCCAATTCAGCTGAAGCTTTCTTT; CDR3: CATRQGPNSAEAFF
size: -; V: TRBV4-3; J: TRBJ1-5; D: TRBD1; DNA: TGCGCCAGCAGCCAAGATTGGGGACAGCGTCAGCCCCAGCATTTT; CDR3: CASSQDWGQRQPQHF
size: -; V: TRBV7-2; J: TRBJ2-5; D: -; DNA: TGTGCCAGCAGCCCCCGACGGGGGACAGAGACCCAGTACTTC; CDR3: CASSPRRGTETQYF
size: -; V: TRBV7-3; J: TRBJ2-5; D: TRBD1; DNA: TGTGCCAGCAGCTTAGGGAACAGGGGCGGAGAGACCCAGTACTTC; CDR3: CASSLGNRGGETQYF
size: -; V: TRBV6-1; J: TRBJ1-5; D: -; DNA: TGTGCCAGCAGTGAAAGGAGGGTGGGACAGCCCCAGCATTTT; CDR3: CASSERRVGQPQHF
size: once; V: TRBV9; J: TRBJ2-3; D: -; DNA: -; CDR3: CASSPSWGAGARWF
size: few; V: TRBV7-2; J: TRBJ1-2; D: -; DNA: TGTGCCAGCAGCCCGACCCTACAGGGTAACTATGGCTACACCTTC; CDR3: CASSPTLQGNYGYTF
size: few; V: TRBV7-9; J: TRBJ1-2; D: -; DNA: TGTGCCAGCAGCTTACGGGACACCCTCTACACCTTC; CDR3: CASSLRDTLYTF
size: few; V: TRBV7-9; J: TRBJ1-1; D: -; DNA: TGTGCCAGCAGCCAATCGAGCATGAACACTGAAGCTTTCTTT; CDR3: CASSQSSMNTEAFF
size: few; V: TRBV11-2; J: TRBJ1-2; D: -; DNA: TGTGCCAGCAGCTATTACCCAGCTAGTTACGATAGCTATGGCTACACCTTC; CDR3: CASSYYPASYDSYGYTF
size: -; V: TRBV19; J: TRBJ1-1; D: TRBD1; DNA: TGTGCCAGTAGGTATAGGGGGACAGGGGAAATGAACACTGAAGCTTTCTTT; CDR3: CASRYRGTGEMNTEAFF
size: -; V: TRBV27; J: TRBJ1-6; D: -; DNA: TGTGCCAGCAGTACGACGCGCGCCCGGGGTAATTCACCCCTCCACTTT; CDR3: CASSTTRARGNSPLHF
size: few; V: TRBV4-3; J: TRBJ2-7; D: -; DNA: TGCGCCAGCAGCCAGGCAGTCCACTACGAGCAGTACTTC; CDR3: CASSQAVHYEQYF
size: few; V: TRBV6-5; J: TRBJ1-2; D: -; DNA: TGTGCCAGCAGCGCCTCAGGGGTTCACTATGGCTACACCTTC; CDR3: CASSASGVHYGYTF
size: few; V: TRBV5-4; J: TRBJ2-1; D: -; DNA: TGTGCCAGCAGCTTGGAGCAACCCCTTGAGCAGTTCTTC; CDR3: CASSLEQPLEQFF
size: few; V: TRBV7-2; J: TRBJ2-5; D: -; DNA: TGTGCCAGCAGCCGCAGGAGGGGTGAGACCCAGTACTTC; CDR3: CASSRRRGETQYF
size: -; V: TRBV15; J: TRBJ2-1; D: TRBD1; DNA: TGTGCCACCAGCAGAGGGGACAGATACAATGAGCAGTTCTTC; CDR3: CATSRGDRYNEQFF
size: -; V: TRBV7-2; J: TRBJ2-4; D: -; DNA: TGTGCCAGCAGCTCGGCCCGGGACATTCAGTACTTC; CDR3: CASSSARDIQYF
size: -; V: TRBV12-5; J: TRBJ2-5; D: -; DNA: TGTGCTAGTGGTTCCCAAGGAGGGGCCGGGGAGACCCAGTACTTC; CDR3: CASGSQGGAGETQYF
size: -; V: TRBV18; J: TRBJ2-3; D: TRBD2; DNA: TGTGCCAGCTCTACTTCGGGGAGGGGAGATACGCAGTATTTT; CDR3: CASSTSGRGDTQYF
size: -; V: TRBV6-5; J: TRBJ1-1; D: -; DNA: TGTGCCAGCAGTTACTCGAGTCAGAACACTGAAGCTTTCTTT; CDR3: CASSYSSQNTEAFF
size: few; V: TRBV25-1; J: TRBJ2-7; D: -; DNA: TGTGCCAGCAGTGAATGGAGAGGCAGCCTCTACGAGCAGTACTTC; CDR3: CASSEWRGSLYEQYF
size: -; V: TRBV11-3; J: TRBJ2-5; D: TRBD2; DNA: TGTGCCAGCAGCCGCGGACTAGCGGGGAGCCAAGAGACCCAGTACTTC; CDR3: CASSRGLAGSQETQYF
size: -; V: TRBV2; J: TRBJ2-2; D: -; DNA: TGTGCCAGCAGGAGGGACTTCACGAACACCGGGGAGCTGTTTTTT; CDR3: CASRRDFTNTGELFF
size: -; V: TRBV4-3; J: TRBJ1-4; D: TRBD1; DNA: TGCGCCAGCAGCCAAATTCTTGCAGGGGGTTTAACTAATGAAAAACTGTTTTTT; CDR3: CASSQILAGGLTNEKLFF
size: few; V: TRBV2; J: TRBJ1-5; D: -; DNA: TGTGCCAGCAGTCCCGAGAGGCTGAGCAATCAGCCCCAGCATTTT; CDR3: CASSPERLSNQPQHF
size: few; V: TRBV7-2; J: TRBJ1-6; D: TRBD1; DNA: TGTGCCAGCAGCCCCTCTTTCGGGACAGCTAATTCACCCCTCCACTTT; CDR3: CASSPSFGTANSPLHF
size: -; V: TRBV5-1; J: TRBJ2-5; D: -; DNA: TGCGCCAGCAGCTTGGGAGCAAACTCGGGAACAGAGACCCAGTACTTC; CDR3: CASSLGANSGTETQYF
size: -; V: TRBV9; J: TRBJ2-3; D: -; DNA: TGTGCCAGCAGCGTAGAGGGGAAACGGGATACGCAGTATTTT; CDR3: CASSVEGKRDTQYF
size: -; V: TRBV28; J: TRBJ2-5; D: TRBD1; DNA: TGTGCCAGCGGTGGGACAGGGGCAAGGGAGACCCAGTACTTC; CDR3: CASGGTGARETQYF
size: few; V: TRBV19; J: TRBJ2-7; D: -; DNA: TGTGCCAGTAGTTTTGACATAGGCTCCTACGAGCAGTACTTC; CDR3: CASSFDIGSYEQYF
size: -; V: TRBV5-1; J: TRBJ2-2; D: -; DNA: TGCGCCAGCAGCTCGGACTCCGCCGGGGAGCTGTTTTTT; CDR3: CASSSDSAGELFF
size: -; V: TRBV11-2; J: TRBJ1-5; D: TRBD1; DNA: TGTGCCAGCAGCGTGACAGGGTCGAGCAATCAGCCCCAGCATTTT; CDR3: CASSVTGSSNQPQHF